This T cell receptor beta chain was sequenced during a study of OX40 agonist ivuxolimab in advanced cancers. At the level of the whole study: Ivuxolimab was an agonistic, fully human IgG2 monoclonal antibody directed against OX40 (CD134), a costimulatory receptor. In the dose-escalation cohort, approximately 83% of patients were male, and the mean age was around 65 years with a range of about 20 to 80. Partial responses occurred in three dose-escalation patients, of whom one had hepatocellular carcinoma and two had cutaneous melanoma. Peripheral TCRbeta sequencing aimed to test whether ivuxolimab altered TCR sequence diversity and caused clonal T-cell expansion. The monotherapy dose-escalation portion (N ≈ 56 patients) of the phase I ivuxolimab trial is reported in the paper. Patients were allowed to have had prior anti-PD-1, anti-PD-L1 or anti-CTLA-4 therapy, and around 40% of the dose-escalation patients had previously received checkpoint inhibitors. Intravenous ivuxolimab was administered to patients every 2 weeks at six dose levels: 0.01, 0.1, 0.3, 1.5, 3 and 10 mg/kg. Of the roughly 50 dose-escalation patients, hepatocellular carcinoma was present in approximately 20, melanoma in roughly 15, renal cell carcinoma in 9 and head and neck cancer in 9. Results the study describes overall, beyond this receptor: The antigen specificity of the peripheral T cells that underwent clonal expansion was not determined. In the 0.1-3.0 mg/kg groups, partial responders were among the patients with the lowest normalized peripheral clonal expansion, particularly in CD8+ T cells. After ivuxolimab, expanded clones were on average more numerous among CD8+ T cells than among CD4+ T cells. Low levels of normalized T-cell clonal expansion were also shown by some nonresponding patients. Clonal expansion of both CD4+ and CD8+ blood T cells was observed from baseline to week 6 at doses 0.1 to 3.0 mg/kg.

Between the V and J ends, shortened by 0 bases and 4 bases respectively, the junction contains 12 bases. There are 15 amino acids in the CDR3, from cysteine to phenylalanine inclusive. Left in the record is the CDR3 DNA by itself, 45 bases read in frame from the first base. As encoded in the germline V gene, CDR1 is MNHEY while CDR2 is SVGAGI. Genomic DNA was isolated from the sorted cells so that the TCRbeta CDR3 region could be sequenced. The immunoSEQ Assay was used to sequence the TCRbeta CDR3 regions. Sourced from immuneACCESS, this table was stored by TCRdb with only in-frame sequences that have V and J called. A share of the clones is absent; for the studies checked, an unresolved V gene accounts for under half, and the remainder has no known explanation. The sample includes about 35,000 clones, with 92% observed a single time. 30% to 40% of the sample goes to the ten largest clones. Points on this clone: No antigen is known for it. Base quality data are lacking; no much larger clone is found one base away.

The trial excluded patients who had a history of autoimmune disease or were on systemic immunosuppression. In every dose cohort, peripheral blood was drawn for TCR sequencing at baseline, cycle 4 day 1, and cycle 7 day 1. Samples came from an open-label, multicenter, first-in-human phase I dose-escalation trial of ivuxolimab. Adults with locally advanced or metastatic melanoma, renal cell carcinoma, hepatocellular carcinoma or head and neck squamous cell carcinoma were enrolled in the trial. Before TCR sequencing, CD4+ and CD8+ T cells were separately sorted from peripheral blood. The sample in question was CD4+ or CD8+ T cells sorted from blood, obtained in a trial of the OX40 agonist ivuxolimab. The rearranged segments are TRBV6-5 and TRBJ1-1; confidence is insufficient to name the D gene. The TCR was taken from an adult with an advanced solid tumor such as melanoma, head and neck, liver or kidney cancer. This receptor carries the CDR3 CASSYSTLAVTEAFF. The DNA sequence follows: TGTGCCAGCAGTTACTCCACCCTGGCAGTCACTGAAGCTTTCTTT.